The entry below gives a single TCR beta chain sequence along with its context. Its antigen is not known. The sample originates from a study of tumor and adjacent non-tumor tissue in lung cancer. Study context: On average, productive TCRbeta reads reached some 4.4 million per sample. General study findings and limits: Significantly higher TCR diversity was found in tumor than normal lung. Top 100 clones took a larger repertoire share in normal lung.

Looked up from germline, CDR1 is SGHAT and CDR2 is FQDESV (reference sequence). CDR3 length equals 14 residues. V gave up 8 bases and J gave up 5 bases, with 19 bases separating them. RNA was extracted from bulk tissue without any cell sorting. TCRbeta libraries were built with three rounds of nested PCR, modified from ARM-PCR. TCRdb passed the multiplex PCR reads through MiXCR, listing each CDR3 protein once. Altogether over 60,000 distinct CDR3 sequences are present, roughly 72% being singletons, with the ten largest covering 28%. Material for sequencing was lung tumor tissue. This rearrangement joins TRBV11-1 to TRBJ2-7, with D possibly being TRBD2 (6 bases). The source is a man in his 60s with non-small cell lung cancer. CDR3 loop: CASGRDRTIHEQYF. The CDR3 DNA reads as TGTGCCAGCGGGCGGGATAGGACCATCCACGAGCAGTACTTC.